The sequence of this TCR beta chain was determined in a study of cytomegalovirus exposure and HLA in healthy donors. The PCR was carried out with 60 Vbeta primers and 13 Jbeta primers. Libraries were prepared by immunoSEQ multiplex PCR; TCRdb keeps only in-frame clonotypes and omits some of them. The sample includes 100,000 to 150,000 clones, approximately 74% seen only once; the top ten take 6% to 8%. Germline V gives CDR1 MDHEN, CDR2 SYDVKM. The CDR3 contains 13 residues. Deletions cut 9 bases from V and 2 bases from J, with 13 bases between. This clone has a handful of counts. What it binds is not known. Findings of the study overall: Reportedly, TCR beta sequences accurately predicted HLA-A and HLA-B alleles in most subjects. In a later analysis, a missense DCLRE1C variant was linked to TCR beta V- and J-gene trimming.

The clonotype originates from a male donor in good health and CMV-seronegative. The rearrangement joins TRBV28 to TRBJ2-5, with D perhaps TRBD1 (6 bases). The sequenced sample consisted of PBMCs. CDR3 nucleotides: TGTGCCAGTCGCCAACAGGGACAAGAGACCCAGTACTTC. Encoded protein: CASRQQGQETQYF.